The entry that follows covers one T cell receptor (beta chain) sequence. What it binds is not known. This may stem from a read error, because a much larger clone lies one nucleotide away. The data belong to a study of post-analysis software for immune sequencing data. Looking at the study overall: Progressive-relapsing, secondary progressive and relapsing-remitting multiple sclerosis were among the disease courses included.

Study-wide results and caveats: Controls had lower frequencies than patients of about five TRBV segments, which included TRBV5-6, TRBV5-1 and TRBV20-1. When compared against controls, multiple sclerosis patients showed significantly lower normalized Chao1 diversity. Those samples that were prepared in the same batch co-clustered strongly by F measure.

The library was made from cDNA and included unique molecular identifiers. The authors obtained roughly 0.5 million cDNA molecules from about 0.94 to 9.7 million T cells. TCRdb itself ran the PCR reads through MiXCR, one entry per CDR3 protein. The table has some 190,000 distinct CDR3 sequences, 29% seen once. Germline V gives CDR1 SGHRS, CDR2 YFSETQ. The CDR3 is 14 residues long. Material: blood. The V call is TRBV5-1, the J call TRBJ2-1; D gene unclear. This TCR was sampled from a girl between 2 and 17 years old with multiple sclerosis. The CDR3 is CASSFPGSYNGQFF. As DNA, the CDR3 is TGCGCCAGCAGCTTCCCGGGCTCCTACAATGGGCAGTTCTTC.